A selection of T cell receptor beta chains follows, all from one sample in a study of read filtering for tumor transcriptome and immune sequencing. One entry per CDR3 protein results from TCRdb running MiXCR on the reads. The table includes some 130,000 distinct CDR3 sequences, 10% to 15% detected once. The sample consisted of a population of CD138-negative cells sorted from bone marrow. These receptors were obtained from a donor aged 40 or older with multiple myeloma. The conserved cysteine and the conserved F or W are not part of the CDR3 here.

16,TRBJ2-1,TRBV27,ASGPSPKRGSSYNEQF
11,TRBJ2-7,TRBV6-5,ASRRDSAYEQY
11,TRBJ2-1,TRBV29-1,SATGTFHNEQF
12,TRBJ2-1,TRBV28,ASKVSGGYYEQF
12,TRBJ2-2,TRBV7-2,ASSLILVGGELF
10,TRBJ2-7,TRBV7-2,ASSPAIREQY
11,TRBJ2-1,TRBV11-2,ASSMTSVNEQF
15,TRBJ1-1,TRBV6-5,ASSSLSGGGRNTEAF
15,TRBJ1-1,TRBV4-1,ASSQRDTESGNTEAF
12,TRBJ2-2,TRBV10-3,AITGQVDTGELF
13,TRBJ2-1,TRBV5-1,ASSLVPERNNEQF
13,TRBJ2-2,TRBV6-4,ASSSEGAGTGELF
12,TRBJ2-5,TRBV20-1,SALRTSLTETQY
12,TRBJ1-4,TRBV7-2,ASSPRDRGQKLF
13,TRBJ2-7,TRBV13,ASTRMGAGAYEQY
11,TRBJ1-2,TRBV2,ASRYRETYGYT
12,TRBJ2-1,TRBV4-2,ASSQDVAEDEQF
13,TRBJ1-1,TRBV5-1,ASTGSRGQNTEAF
12,TRBJ2-3,TRBV7-3,ASSLDRFTDTQY
14,TRBJ1-5,TRBV19,ASSTGRTVTNQPQH
12,TRBJ1-5,TRBV12-3/TRBV12-4,ASSPSNSNQPQH
10,TRBJ2-5,TRBV2,AGRSGQETQY
12,TRBJ2-1,TRBV20-1,SARDYKRNNEQF
13,TRBJ2-5,TRBV5-6,ASSNPGPLQETQY
11,TRBJ1-2,TRBV10-3,AISAGTNYGYT
10,TRBJ1-5,TRBV29-1,SVISADQPQH
12,TRBJ1-5,TRBV30,AWSVRGINQPQH
9,TRBJ2-1,TRBV10-3,AISEGPLKF
11,TRBJ2-1,TRBV4-1,ASSPPIGLGQF
13,TRBJ2-1,TRBV6-2/TRBV6-3,ASSPLGRGGREQF
13,TRBJ2-3,TRBV5-1,ASSLLDPSGEAQY
10,TRBJ2-5,TRBV29-1,SAAEDLETQY
11,TRBJ1-1,TRBV7-3,ASSLLGDTEAF
15,TRBJ1-2,TRBV12-3/TRBV12-4,ASSFTPQGRVNYGYT
16,TRBJ1-5,TRBV19,ASSNGLGGDLPNQPQH
11,TRBJ2-6,TRBV29-1,SASGSGANVLT
14,TRBJ2-6,TRBV15,ATSREPQAGANVLT
12,TRBJ2-5,TRBV20-1,SALEGLYQETQY
13,TRBJ2-3,TRBV20-1,SARGTSGGADTQY
13,TRBJ2-1,TRBV4-1,ASTTPGGSYNEQF
14,TRBJ1-5,TRBV7-8,ASSLSFSRGNQPQH
13,TRBJ2-1,TRBV5-1,ASSQGTGVFNEQF
12,TRBJ1-1,TRBV10-3,AISSDQGGTEAF
11,TRBJ2-3,TRBV2,ATRRRSADTQY
9,TRBJ2-1,TRBV29-1,SVERANEQF
13,TRBJ2-1,TRBV6-1,ASSTGTSGGNEQF
13,TRBJ2-2,TRBV7-3,ASSPRTSGTGELF
13,TRBJ1-1,TRBV7-9,ASSPYAYRGTEAF
13,TRBJ2-6,TRBV2,ASSDSLSGANVLT
11,TRBJ2-3,TRBV28,ASRTGNTDTQY
13,TRBJ1-1,TRBV7-8,ASSPSVSPNTEAF